This is a list of T cell receptor beta chains from one sample in a study of blood T cell repertoires in COVID-19. The protocol was immunoSEQ multiplex PCR, while the TCRdb copy is restricted to in-frame clones and leaves out a portion. The sample carries around 200,000 clones, about 78% recorded once. Sequenced sample: peripheral blood. The receptors derive from a woman in her 70s with acute or convalescent COVID-19. Both conserved end residues are part of each CDR3. Each record gives: V gene, CDR3 length, J gene, clone size, D gene, CDR3 DNA, CDR3 protein. The D gene is left open where the match is weak. Some rows mark clone size as missing; the rest say once, few, many or name a class of expanded clone.

>TRBV7-8|17|TRBJ2-3|-|-
TGTGCCAGCAGCTTAGCTGCCGGGAGAAAGCGCACAGATACGCAGTATTTT
CASSLAAGRKRTDTQYF
>TRBV10-3|14|TRBJ1-1|few|-
TGTGCCATCAGTGACCAGCGGAACCCTGAGGCAGCTTTCTTT
CAISDQRNPEAAFF
>TRBV6-6|14|TRBJ1-5|-|-
TGTGCCAGCAGTCCGGGGGGGAGCAATCAGCCCCAGCATTTT
CASSPGGSNQPQHF
>TRBV3-1/TRBV3-2|15|TRBJ1-2|-|TRBD1
TGTGCCAGCAGCCAAGATCACAGGGGAACCTATGGCTACACCTTC
CASSQDHRGTYGYTF
>TRBV6-2/TRBV6-3|17|TRBJ2-1|-|-
TGTGCCAGCAGTTACTCTAACCGGGACAAAACCTACAATGAGCAGTTCTTC
CASSYSNRDKTYNEQFF
>TRBV18|18|TRBJ1-5|-|TRBD1
TGTGCCAGCTCACCAGAGGACAGGGTTTCGAGGAGCAATCAGCCCCAGCATTTT
CASSPEDRVSRSNQPQHF
>TRBV19|16|TRBJ2-7|-|TRBD2
TGTGCCAGTAGTATAATATGGACTAGCGACCCCTACGAGCAGTACTTC
CASSIIWTSDPYEQYF
>TRBV5-1|17|TRBJ1-2|-|TRBD1
TGCGCCAGCAGCTTGGAAGTTACAGGGGGCCTCTACTATGGCTACACCTTC
CASSLEVTGGLYYGYTF
>TRBV2|15|TRBJ2-2|-|TRBD2
TGTGCCAGCACCGGGACTAGCGGGACCACCGGGGAGCTGTTTTTT
CASTGTSGTTGELFF
>TRBV3-1/TRBV3-2|16|TRBJ1-6|-|-
TGTGCCAGCAGCCATAGGTCCCAGGGGTCTAATTCACCCCTCCACTTT
CASSHRSQGSNSPLHF
>TRBV6-6|14|TRBJ2-7|-|-
TGTGCCAGCAACCCGGGAACGACCTTGGGGGAGCAGTACTTC
CASNPGTTLGEQYF
>TRBV13|14|TRBJ2-1|-|TRBD1
TGTGCCAGCAGCTCGGGACAGGGGTACAATGAGCAGTTCTTC
CASSSGQGYNEQFF
>TRBV6-5|15|TRBJ2-5|-|TRBD1
TGTGCCAGCAGTTACAGACAGGGAAACCAAGAGACCCAGTACTTC
CASSYRQGNQETQYF
>TRBV6-4|16|TRBJ2-5|-|-
TGTGCCAGCAGTGATCCCCTCGACAGGACCCAAGAGACCCAGTACTTC
CASSDPLDRTQETQYF
>TRBV5-1|15|TRBJ2-5|-|TRBD1
TGCGCCAGCAGAGCGTCGGGACAGGGACAAGAGACCCAGTACTTC
CASRASGQGQETQYF
>TRBV5-1|14|TRBJ2-2|-|TRBD1
TGCGCCAGCAGACAGGGACAGGGCACCGGGGAGCTGTTTTTT
CASRQGQGTGELFF
>TRBV5-1|14|TRBJ2-3|-|-
TGCGCCAGCAGCCCTGAGCTGGGCACAGATACGCAGTATTTT
CASSPELGTDTQYF
>TRBV10-3|16|TRBJ2-3|-|TRBD2
TGTGCCAGCTCGTCGACCAGCGGGAGTTCTCCAGATACGCAGTATTTT
CASSSTSGSSPDTQYF
>TRBV5-5|16|TRBJ2-2|-|-
TGTGCCAGCAGCTTCGCCGCAGGGACGAACACCGGGGAGCTGTTTTTT
CASSFAAGTNTGELFF
>TRBV19|13|TRBJ2-4|-|-
TGTGCCAGTAGGTACAGGGTATCAAACATTCAGTACTTC
CASRYRVSNIQYF
>TRBV5-4|13|TRBJ2-7|-|-
TGTGCCAGCAGCTTTCTAGGGGGATACGAGCAGTACTTC
CASSFLGGYEQYF
>TRBV10-3|15|TRBJ2-1|once|-
TGTGCCGCCGGATTTGACAAGAGCTCCTACAATGAGCAGTTCTTC
CAAGFDKSSYNEQFF
>TRBV6-5|15|TRBJ1-1|-|TRBD1
TGTGCCAGCAGAGACCCACAGGGGGCTCGGACTGAAGCTTTCTTT
CASRDPQGARTEAFF
>TRBV5-5|15|TRBJ2-5|few|-
TGTGCCAGCAGCTGGGGGCCGAGAGAGCAAGAGACCCAGTACTTC
CASSWGPREQETQYF
>TRBV25-1|11|TRBJ2-1|-|-
TGTGCCAGCACCGTCCGACAGGCCTGGTTCTTC
CASTVRQAWFF
>TRBV5-4|18|TRBJ2-3|once|TRBD2
TGTGCCAGCAGCTTGGGGCGGCTAGCGGGAGTCAACACAGATACGCAGTATTTT
CASSLGRLAGVNTDTQYF
>TRBV11-2|12|TRBJ2-1|-|TRBD2
TGTGCCAGCAGCTCGCTAGCGGGAGGGCAGTTCTTC
CASSSLAGGQFF
>TRBV6-4|16|TRBJ2-1|-|TRBD2
TGTGCCAGCAGTGGGTTAGCGGGTGCCCTGATGCATGAGCAGTTCTTC
CASSGLAGALMHEQFF
>TRBV7-9|12|TRBJ2-7|-|-
TGTGCCAGCAGTTCGACAGGATACGAGCAGTACTTC
CASSSTGYEQYF
>TRBV3-1/TRBV3-2|15|TRBJ2-1|-|TRBD2
TGTGCCAGCAGCCAAGTATACCTAGCGGACAATGAGCAGTTCTTC
CASSQVYLADNEQFF
>TRBV30|11|TRBJ2-1|once|-
TGTGCCTCGTACCGGTACAATGAGCAGTTCTTC
CASYRYNEQFF
>TRBV10-3|17|TRBJ2-3|-|TRBD2
TGTGCCATCAGTGAGTCAACTAGCGGGAGACTTGCAGATACGCAGTATTTT
CAISESTSGRLADTQYF
>TRBV6-6|17|TRBJ2-1|many|TRBD2
TGTGCCAGCAGTCGTACCATTGGGACTAGCGGGGACAATGAGCAGTTCTTC
CASSRTIGTSGDNEQFF
>TRBV7-3|15|TRBJ2-1|-|-
TGTGCCAGCAGCTTGGTGGGAGATTCATACAATGAGCAGTTCTTC
CASSLVGDSYNEQFF
>TRBV2|15|TRBJ1-4|-|-
TGTGCCAGCAGTGACAGTCCGGTGATTAGCGAAAAACTGTTTTTT
CASSDSPVISEKLFF
>TRBV20-1|14|TRBJ2-2|-|TRBD1
TGCAGTGCCAGTCGGACAGGGAGCACCGGGGAGCTGTTTTTT
CSASRTGSTGELFF
>TRBV6-1|14|TRBJ2-7|few|TRBD1
TGTGCCAGCAGTGATGGGACAGTTAACTACGAGCAGTACTTC
CASSDGTVNYEQYF
>TRBV3-1/TRBV3-2|13|TRBJ1-1|-|-
TGTGCCAGCAGCCCCCGGGAGAACACTGAAGCTTTCTTT
CASSPRENTEAFF
>TRBV19|15|TRBJ1-5|-|TRBD1
TGTGCCAGTAGGCTTGGACAGGACGGTGATCAGCCCCAGCATTTT
CASRLGQDGDQPQHF
>TRBV5-1|14|TRBJ2-5|few|TRBD2
TGCGCCAGCAGCTCGACTAGCGGGAAAGAGACCCAGTACTTC
CASSSTSGKETQYF
>TRBV28|21|TRBJ1-1|-|-
TGTGCCAGCAGTTTTGGGTTTGGGGAGTGGAAGCCCCCCGGGGGATTGACTGAAGCTTTCTTT
CASSFGFGEWKPPGGLTEAFF
>TRBV4-1|16|TRBJ2-5|-|TRBD2
TGCGCCAGCAGCCAAGTGGGCGGGAGGTACGAAGAGACCCAGTACTTC
CASSQVGGRYEETQYF
>TRBV14|17|TRBJ2-1|-|TRBD1
TGTGCCAGCAGCCAAGTTTGGACAGGGGGCATCCCCAATGAGCAGTTCTTC
CASSQVWTGGIPNEQFF
>TRBV28|13|TRBJ1-2|-|-
TGTGCCAGCAGTTTCCCAGCTAACTATGGCTACACCTTC
CASSFPANYGYTF
>TRBV11-2|14|TRBJ2-7|-|-
TGTGCCAGCAGCGGAGGGATCGGGTTTTACGAGCAGTACTTC
CASSGGIGFYEQYF
>TRBV2|15|TRBJ1-2|many|TRBD1
TGTGCCAGCAGTGAGGCCCGGGACAGGGGGCTCGGCTACACCTTC
CASSEARDRGLGYTF
>TRBV4-2|16|TRBJ2-1|-|TRBD2
TGTGCCAGCAGCCAGGCCGCGGGAGAAAGTGGCAATGAGCAGTTCTTC
CASSQAAGESGNEQFF
>TRBV12-3/TRBV12-4|12|TRBJ1-1|-|-
TGTGCCAGCAGTTTTAGCCAGGGCCAAGCTTTCTTT
CASSFSQGQAFF